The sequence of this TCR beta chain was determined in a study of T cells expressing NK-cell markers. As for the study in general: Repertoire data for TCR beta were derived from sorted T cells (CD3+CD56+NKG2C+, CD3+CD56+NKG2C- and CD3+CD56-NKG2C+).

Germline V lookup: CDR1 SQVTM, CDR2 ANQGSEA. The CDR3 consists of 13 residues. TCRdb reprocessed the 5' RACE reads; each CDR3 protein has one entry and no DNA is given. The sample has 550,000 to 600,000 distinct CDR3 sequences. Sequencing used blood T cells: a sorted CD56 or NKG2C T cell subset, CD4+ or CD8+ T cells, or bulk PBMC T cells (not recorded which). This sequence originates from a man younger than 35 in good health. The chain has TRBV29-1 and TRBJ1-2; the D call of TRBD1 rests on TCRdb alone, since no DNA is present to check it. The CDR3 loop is CSAWGQGGYGYTF.